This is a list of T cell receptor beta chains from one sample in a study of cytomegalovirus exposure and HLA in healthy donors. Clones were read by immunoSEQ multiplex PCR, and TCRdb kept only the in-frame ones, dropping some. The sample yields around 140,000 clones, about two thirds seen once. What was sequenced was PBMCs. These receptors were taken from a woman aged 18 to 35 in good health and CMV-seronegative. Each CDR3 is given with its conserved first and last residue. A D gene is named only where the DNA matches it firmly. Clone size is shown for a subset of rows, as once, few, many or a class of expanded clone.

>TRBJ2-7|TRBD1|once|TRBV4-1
CASSQRTGVEQYF
TGCGCCAGCAGCCAAAGGACAGGGGTCGAGCAGTACTTC
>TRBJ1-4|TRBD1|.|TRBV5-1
CASSPRTGGASTNEKLFF
TGCGCCAGCAGCCCCAGGACAGGGGGCGCCTCAACTAATGAAAAACTGTTTTTT
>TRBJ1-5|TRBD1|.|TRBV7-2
CASSQTGLGNQPQHF
TGTGCCAGCAGTCAGACAGGGCTGGGCAATCAGCCCCAGCATTTT
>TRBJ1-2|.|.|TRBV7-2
CASSFSTGYTF
TGTGCCAGCAGCTTTTCTACTGGCTACACCTTC
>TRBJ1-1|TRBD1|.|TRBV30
CAWIGVRGQRGIEAFF
TGTGCCTGGATAGGGGTAAGGGGGCAGAGGGGGATTGAAGCTTTCTTT
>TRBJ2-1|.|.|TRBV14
CASSLDPSGGLSFNEQFF
TGTGCCAGCAGCCTTGACCCTTCTGGCGGACTCAGTTTCAATGAGCAGTTCTTC
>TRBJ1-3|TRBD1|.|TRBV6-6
CASSGRQGRGNTIYF
TGTGCCAGCAGTGGCCGACAGGGGCGGGGAAACACCATATATTTT
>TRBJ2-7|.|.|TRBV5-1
CASSPGGEEYF
TGCGCCAGCAGCCCTGGGGGCGAGGAGTACTTC
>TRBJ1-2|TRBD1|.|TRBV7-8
CASSTGAEGYTF
TGTGCCAGCAGCACAGGGGCGGAGGGCTACACCTTC
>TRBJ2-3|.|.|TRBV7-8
CASSPRGGATDTQYF
TGTGCCAGCAGCCCTAGAGGGGGGGCCACAGATACGCAGTATTTT
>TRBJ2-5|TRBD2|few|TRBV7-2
CASSLTSGEETQYF
TGTGCCAGCAGTCTGACTAGCGGGGAAGAGACCCAGTACTTC
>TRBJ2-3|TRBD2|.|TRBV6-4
CASSETSGSSTDTQYF
TGTGCCAGCAGTGAAACTAGCGGGAGTAGCACAGATACGCAGTATTTT
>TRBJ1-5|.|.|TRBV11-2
CASSQGLNQPQHF
TGTGCCAGCAGCCAGGGGCTAAATCAGCCCCAGCATTTT
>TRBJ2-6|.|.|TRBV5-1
CASSLLSPSSGANGLTF
TGCGCCAGCAGCTTGTTATCCCCGAGCTCTGGGGCCAACGGCCTGACTTTC
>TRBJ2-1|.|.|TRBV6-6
CASIPGGGKINEQFF
TGTGCCAGCATCCCGGGGGGCGGTAAGATCAATGAGCAGTTCTTC
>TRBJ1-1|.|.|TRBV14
CASSLIRYGGEAFF
TGTGCCAGCAGCCTCATACGGTACGGCGGTGAAGCTTTCTTT
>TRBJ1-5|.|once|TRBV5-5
CASSLVPGNQPQHF
TGTGCCAGCAGCTTGGTACCAGGCAATCAGCCCCAGCATTTT
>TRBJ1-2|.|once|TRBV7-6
CASSLVIGTGYGSDGYTF
TGTGCCAGCAGCTTAGTTATAGGTACAGGGTACGGGTCCGATGGCTACACCTTC
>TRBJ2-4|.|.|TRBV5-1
CASSPGQGNIQYF
TGCGCCAGCAGCCCCGGACAAGGGAACATTCAGTACTTC
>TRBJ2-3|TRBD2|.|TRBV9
CASSVSSGRGPDTQYF
TGTGCCAGCAGCGTGTCTAGCGGGAGGGGGCCAGATACGCAGTATTTT
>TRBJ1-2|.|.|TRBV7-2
CASSQDRGRGNGYTF
TGCGCCAGCAGCCAAGATAGAGGCAGGGGAAATGGCTACACCTTC
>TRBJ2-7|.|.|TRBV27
CASSRTDTSYEQYF
TGTGCCAGCAGCAGAACAGACACCTCCTACGAGCAGTACTTC
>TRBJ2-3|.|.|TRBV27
CASSLWAGSDTQYF
TGTGCCAGCAGTTTATGGGCGGGGTCTGATACGCAGTATTTT
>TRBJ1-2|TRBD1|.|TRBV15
CATSTDRGGGEANYGYTF
TGTGCCACCAGCACTGACAGGGGAGGAGGAGAGGCTAACTATGGCTACACCTTC
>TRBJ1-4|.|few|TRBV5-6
CASSQRNREVKLFF
TGTGCCAGCAGCCAGAGGAACAGGGAAGTAAAACTGTTTTTT
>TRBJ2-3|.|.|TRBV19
CASSIRGRGGTDTQYF
TGTGCCAGTAGTATAAGGGGCAGGGGGGGCACAGATACGCAGTATTTT
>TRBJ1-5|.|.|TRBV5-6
CASSGGGNQPQHF
TGTGCCAGCAGCGGGGGGGGCAATCAGCCCCAGCATTTT
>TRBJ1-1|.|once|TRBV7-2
CASSQFRGDTEAFF
TGTGCCAGCAGTCAATTCCGGGGTGACACTGAAGCTTTCTTT
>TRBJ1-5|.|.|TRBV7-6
CASSMGHLKPQHF
TGTGCCAGCAGCATGGGACACCTCAAACCCCAGCATTTT
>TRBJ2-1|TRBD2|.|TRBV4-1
CASSPRSLAVNEQFF
TGCGCCAGCAGCCCGAGGTCTCTAGCGGTCAATGAGCAGTTCTTC
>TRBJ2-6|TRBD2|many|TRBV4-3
CASSQDGGAGANVLTF
TGCGCCAGCAGCCAAGATGGGGGGGCTGGGGCCAACGTCCTGACTTTC